These T cell receptor beta chains were read from a single sample in a study of blood T cell repertoires in COVID-19. The assay was immunoSEQ multiplex PCR, and TCRdb's table has in-frame clones only and misses some. The repertoire has about 160,000 clones, around four fifths of them found once; the top ten carry roughly 9.2%. Sequences were obtained from peripheral blood. The receptors come from an elderly woman with active or convalescent COVID-19. CDR3s include the opening cysteine and the closing phenylalanine or tryptophan. Part of the rows lack a size; the others show once, few, many or a class for expanded clones.

>.|TRBV6-2/TRBV6-3|16|TRBJ1-6
CASSYPPRGYNSPLHF
>.|TRBV12-3/TRBV12-4|13|TRBJ2-5
CASRPGLAETQYF
>.|TRBV7-2|13|TRBJ1-1
CASSVTWNTEAFF
>many|TRBV7-9|14|TRBJ1-2
CASSSTGFHYGYTF
>.|TRBV7-3|14|TRBJ2-7
CASSLDRVGNEQYF
>.|TRBV29-1|12|TRBJ2-7
CSVELGDYEQYF
>.|TRBV11-2|14|TRBJ1-2
CASSLGSDIERYTF
>.|TRBV27|16|TRBJ1-1
CASRPPLWTGLTEAFF
>.|TRBV12-5|15|TRBJ2-7
CASGFGDTRSYEQYF
>.|TRBV6-5|14|TRBJ1-1
CASSYSRKNTEAFF
>.|TRBV10-1|16|TRBJ1-1
CASSGQGQSLNTEAFF
>.|TRBV5-1|15|TRBJ1-2
CASRPQGALNYGYTF
>.|TRBV30|16|TRBJ1-3
CAWSLPGLNSGNTIYF
>.|TRBV7-9|17|TRBJ2-1
CASSRGLAGTSYNEQFF
>.|TRBV4-3|16|TRBJ2-4
CASSQGGGTGKNIQYF
>.|TRBV19|14|TRBJ1-5
CASSIEASNQPQHF
>.|TRBV11-2|14|TRBJ1-1
CASSLDRAQGEAFF
>.|TRBV9|15|TRBJ1-3
CASSGQGAILNTIYF
>.|TRBV18|15|TRBJ2-2
CASSPNNANTGELFF
>.|TRBV15|13|TRBJ2-7
CATSRDRNYEQYF
>.|TRBV5-6|12|TRBJ1-2
CASGQTNYGYTF
>once|TRBV15|12|TRBJ1-5
CATRREDQPQHF
>.|TRBV9|15|TRBJ2-2
CASSVGQTNTGELFF